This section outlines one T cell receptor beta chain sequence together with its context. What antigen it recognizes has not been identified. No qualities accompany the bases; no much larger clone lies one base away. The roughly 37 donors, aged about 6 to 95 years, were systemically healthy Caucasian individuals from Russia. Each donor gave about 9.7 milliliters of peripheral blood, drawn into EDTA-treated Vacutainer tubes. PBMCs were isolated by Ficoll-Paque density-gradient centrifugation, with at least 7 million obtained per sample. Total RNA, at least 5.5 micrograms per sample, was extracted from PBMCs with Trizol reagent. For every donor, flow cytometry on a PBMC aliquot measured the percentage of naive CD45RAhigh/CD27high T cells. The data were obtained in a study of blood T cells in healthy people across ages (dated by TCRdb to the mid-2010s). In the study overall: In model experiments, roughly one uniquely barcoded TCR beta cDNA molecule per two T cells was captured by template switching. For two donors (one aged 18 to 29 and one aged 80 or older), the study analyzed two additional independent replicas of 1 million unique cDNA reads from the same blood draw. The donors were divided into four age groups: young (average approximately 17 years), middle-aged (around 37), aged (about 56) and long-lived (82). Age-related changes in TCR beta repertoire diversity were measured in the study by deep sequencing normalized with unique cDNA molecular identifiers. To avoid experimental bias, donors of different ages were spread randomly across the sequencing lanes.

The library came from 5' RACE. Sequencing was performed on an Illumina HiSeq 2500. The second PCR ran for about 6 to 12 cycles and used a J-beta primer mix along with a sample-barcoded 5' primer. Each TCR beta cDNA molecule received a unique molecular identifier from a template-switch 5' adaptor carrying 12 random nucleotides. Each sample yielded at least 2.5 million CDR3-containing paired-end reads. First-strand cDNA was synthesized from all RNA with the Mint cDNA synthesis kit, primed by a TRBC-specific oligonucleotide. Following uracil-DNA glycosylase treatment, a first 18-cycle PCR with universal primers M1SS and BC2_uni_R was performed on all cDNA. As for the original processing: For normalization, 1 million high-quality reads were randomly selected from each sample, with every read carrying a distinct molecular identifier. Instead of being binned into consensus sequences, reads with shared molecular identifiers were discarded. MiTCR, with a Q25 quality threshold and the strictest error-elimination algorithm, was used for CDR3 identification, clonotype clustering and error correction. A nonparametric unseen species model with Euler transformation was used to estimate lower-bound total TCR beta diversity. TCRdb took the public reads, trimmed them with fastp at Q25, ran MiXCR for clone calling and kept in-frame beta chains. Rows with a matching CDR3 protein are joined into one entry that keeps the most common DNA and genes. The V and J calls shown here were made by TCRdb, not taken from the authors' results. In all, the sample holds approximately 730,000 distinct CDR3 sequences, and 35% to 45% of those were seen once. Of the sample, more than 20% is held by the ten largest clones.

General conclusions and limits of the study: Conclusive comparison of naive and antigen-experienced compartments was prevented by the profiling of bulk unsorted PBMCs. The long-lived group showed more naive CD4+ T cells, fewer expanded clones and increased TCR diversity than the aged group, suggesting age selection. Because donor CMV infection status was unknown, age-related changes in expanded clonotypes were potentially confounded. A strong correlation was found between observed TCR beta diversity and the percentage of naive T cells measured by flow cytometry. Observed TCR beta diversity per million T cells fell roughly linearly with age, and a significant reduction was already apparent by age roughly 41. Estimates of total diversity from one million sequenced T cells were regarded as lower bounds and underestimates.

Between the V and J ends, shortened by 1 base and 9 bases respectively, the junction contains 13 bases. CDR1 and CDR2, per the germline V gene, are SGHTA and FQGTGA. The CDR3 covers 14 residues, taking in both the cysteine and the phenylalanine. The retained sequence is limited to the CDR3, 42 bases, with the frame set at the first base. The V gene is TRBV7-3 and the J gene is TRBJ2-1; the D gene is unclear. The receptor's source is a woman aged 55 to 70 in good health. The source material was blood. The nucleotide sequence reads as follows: TGTGCCAGCAGCTTAAGGCCCCACGGTCGTGAGCAGTTCTTC. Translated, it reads CASSLRPHGREQFF.